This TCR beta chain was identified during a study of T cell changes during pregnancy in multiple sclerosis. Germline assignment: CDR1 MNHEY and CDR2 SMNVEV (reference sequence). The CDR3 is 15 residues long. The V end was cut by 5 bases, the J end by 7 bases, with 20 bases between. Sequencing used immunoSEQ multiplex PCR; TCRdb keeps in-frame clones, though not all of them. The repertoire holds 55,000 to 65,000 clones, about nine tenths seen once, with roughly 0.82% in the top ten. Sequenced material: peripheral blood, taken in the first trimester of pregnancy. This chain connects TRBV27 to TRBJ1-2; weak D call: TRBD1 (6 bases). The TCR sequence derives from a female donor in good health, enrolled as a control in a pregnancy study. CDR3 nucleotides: TGTGCCAGCAGTCATGGTCAGGGGCGAGGTTTTGGCTACACCTTC. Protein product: CASSHGQGRGFGYTF.